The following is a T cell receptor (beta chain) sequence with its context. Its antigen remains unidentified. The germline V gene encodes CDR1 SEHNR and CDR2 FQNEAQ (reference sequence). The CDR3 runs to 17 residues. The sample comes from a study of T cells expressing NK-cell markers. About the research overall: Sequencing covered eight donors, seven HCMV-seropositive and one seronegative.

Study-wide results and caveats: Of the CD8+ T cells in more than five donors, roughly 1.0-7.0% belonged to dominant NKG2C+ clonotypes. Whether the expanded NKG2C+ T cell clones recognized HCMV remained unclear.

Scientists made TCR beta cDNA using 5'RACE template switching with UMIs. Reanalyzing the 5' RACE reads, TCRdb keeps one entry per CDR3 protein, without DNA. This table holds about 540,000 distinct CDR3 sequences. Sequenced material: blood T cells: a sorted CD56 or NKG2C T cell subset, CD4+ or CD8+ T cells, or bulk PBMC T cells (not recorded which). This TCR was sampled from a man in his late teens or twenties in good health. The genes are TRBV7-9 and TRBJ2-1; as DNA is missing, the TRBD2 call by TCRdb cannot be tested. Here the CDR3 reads CASSPYYGTSGSGEQFF.